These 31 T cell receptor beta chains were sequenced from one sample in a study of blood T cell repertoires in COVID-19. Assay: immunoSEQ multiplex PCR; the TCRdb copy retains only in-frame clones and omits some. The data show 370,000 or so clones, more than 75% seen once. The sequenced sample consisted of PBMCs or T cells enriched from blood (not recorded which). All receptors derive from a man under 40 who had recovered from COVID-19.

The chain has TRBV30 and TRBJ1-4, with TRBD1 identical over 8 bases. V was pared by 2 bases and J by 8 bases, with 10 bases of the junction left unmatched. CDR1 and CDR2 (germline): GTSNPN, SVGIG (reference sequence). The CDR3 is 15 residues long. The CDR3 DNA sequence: TGTGCCTGGAGTTGGCTGGGCAGGGGGCGCGAAAAACTGTTTTTT. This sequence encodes CAWSWLGRGREKLFF.

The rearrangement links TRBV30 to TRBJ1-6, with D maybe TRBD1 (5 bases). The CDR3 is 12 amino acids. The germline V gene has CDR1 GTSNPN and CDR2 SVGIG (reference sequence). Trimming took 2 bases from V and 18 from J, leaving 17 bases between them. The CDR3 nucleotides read TGTGCCTGGAGTCCTAGGTCGGGGGAAGGCCACTTT. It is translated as CAWSPRSGEGHF. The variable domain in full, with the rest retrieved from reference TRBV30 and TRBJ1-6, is SQTIHQWPATLVQPVGSPLSLECTVEGTSNPNLYWYRQAAGRGLQLLFYSVGIGQISSEVPQNLSASRPQDRQFILSSKKLLLSDSGFYLCAWSPRSGEGHFGNGTRLTVT.

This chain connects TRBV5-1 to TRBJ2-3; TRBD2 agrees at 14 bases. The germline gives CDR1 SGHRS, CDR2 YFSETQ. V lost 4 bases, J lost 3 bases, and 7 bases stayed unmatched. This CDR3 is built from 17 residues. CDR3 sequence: CASSRRTSGGSTDTQYF. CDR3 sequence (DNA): TGCGCCAGCAGCCGCCGGACTAGCGGGGGGTCAACAGATACGCAGTATTTT. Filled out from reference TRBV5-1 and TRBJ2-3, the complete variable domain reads KAGVTQTPRYLIKTRGQQVTLSCSPISGHRSVSWYQQTPGQGLQFLFEYFSETQRNKGNFPGRFSGRQFSNSRSEMNVSTLELGDSALYLCASSRRTSGGSTDTQYFGPGTRLTVL.

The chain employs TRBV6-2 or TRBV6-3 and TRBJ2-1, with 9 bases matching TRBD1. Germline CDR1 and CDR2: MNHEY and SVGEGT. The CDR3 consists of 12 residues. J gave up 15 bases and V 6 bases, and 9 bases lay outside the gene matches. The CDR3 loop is CASSLSDRGRFF. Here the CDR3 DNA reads TGTGCCAGCAGCCTCTCCGACAGGGGGAGGTTCTTC.

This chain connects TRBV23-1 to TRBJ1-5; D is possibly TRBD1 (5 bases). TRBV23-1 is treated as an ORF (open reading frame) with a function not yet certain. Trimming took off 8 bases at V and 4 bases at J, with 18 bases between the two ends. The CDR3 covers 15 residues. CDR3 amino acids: CASWRRIRGNQPQHF. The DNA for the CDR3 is TGCGCCAGCTGGCGGCGGATTAGGGGAAATCAGCCCCAGCATTTT.

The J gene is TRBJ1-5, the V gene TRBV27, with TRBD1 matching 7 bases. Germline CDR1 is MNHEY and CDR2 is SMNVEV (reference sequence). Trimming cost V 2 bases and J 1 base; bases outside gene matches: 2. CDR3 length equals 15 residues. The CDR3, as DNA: TGTGCCAGCAGTTTAGACAGGGTGAGCAATCAGCCCCAGCATTTT. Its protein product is CASSLDRVSNQPQHF.

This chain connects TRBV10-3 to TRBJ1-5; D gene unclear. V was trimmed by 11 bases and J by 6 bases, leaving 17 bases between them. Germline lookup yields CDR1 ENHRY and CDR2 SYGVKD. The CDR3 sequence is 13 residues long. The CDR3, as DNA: TGTGCCTCTTCCGGGGTAAACGGTCAGCCCCAGCATTTT. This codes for CASSGVNGQPQHF.

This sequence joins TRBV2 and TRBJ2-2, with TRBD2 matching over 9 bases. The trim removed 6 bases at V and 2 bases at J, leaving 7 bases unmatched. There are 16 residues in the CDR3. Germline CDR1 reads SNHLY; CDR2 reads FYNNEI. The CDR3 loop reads CASSHSGGLNTGELFF. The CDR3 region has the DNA TGTGCCAGCAGCCATAGCGGGGGTCTTAACACCGGGGAGCTGTTTTTT.

The CDR3 protein is CSVQIQNYGYTF. The CDR3 DNA reads TGCAGCGTCCAAATCCAGAACTATGGCTACACCTTC. The rearrangement links TRBV29-1 to TRBJ1-2; D ambiguous. Trimming left V 6 bases short and J 2 bases short, with 10 bases between. The germline V gene encodes CDR1 SQVTM and CDR2 ANQGSEA. The CDR3 extends over 12 amino acids.

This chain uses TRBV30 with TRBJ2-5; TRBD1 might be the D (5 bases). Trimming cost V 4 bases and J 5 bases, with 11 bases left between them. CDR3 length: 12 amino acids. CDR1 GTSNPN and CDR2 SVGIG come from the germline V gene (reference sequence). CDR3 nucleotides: TGTGCCTGGACTCAGGGATGGGAGACCCAGTACTTC. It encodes CAWTQGWETQYF. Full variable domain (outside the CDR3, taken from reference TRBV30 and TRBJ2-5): SQTIHQWPATLVQPVGSPLSLECTVEGTSNPNLYWYRQAAGRGLQLLFYSVGIGQISSEVPQNLSASRPQDRQFILSSKKLLLSDSGFYLCAWTQGWETQYFGPGTRLLVL.

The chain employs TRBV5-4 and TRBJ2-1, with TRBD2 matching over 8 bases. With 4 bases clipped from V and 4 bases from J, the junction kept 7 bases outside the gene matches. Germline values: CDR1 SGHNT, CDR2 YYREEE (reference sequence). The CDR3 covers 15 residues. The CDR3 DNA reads TGTGCCAGCAGCGGGCCGGGACTAGAGTACAATGAGCAGTTCTTC. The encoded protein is CASSGPGLEYNEQFF. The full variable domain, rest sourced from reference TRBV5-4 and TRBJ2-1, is ETGVTQSPTHLIKTRGQQVTLRCSSQSGHNTVSWYQQALGQGPQFIFQYYREEENGRGNFPPRFSGLQFPNYSSELNVNALELDDSALYLCASSGPGLEYNEQFFGPGTRLTVL.

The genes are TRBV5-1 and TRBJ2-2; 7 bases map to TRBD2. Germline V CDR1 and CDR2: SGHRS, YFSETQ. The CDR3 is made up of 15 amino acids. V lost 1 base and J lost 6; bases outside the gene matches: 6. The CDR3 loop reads CASSLLMGGPGELFF. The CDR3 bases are TGCGCCAGCAGCTTGTTGATGGGAGGGCCCGGGGAGCTGTTTTTT. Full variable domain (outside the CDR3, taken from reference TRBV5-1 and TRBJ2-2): KAGVTQTPRYLIKTRGQQVTLSCSPISGHRSVSWYQQTPGQGLQFLFEYFSETQRNKGNFPGRFSGRQFSNSRSEMNVSTLELGDSALYLCASSLLMGGPGELFFGEGSRLTVL.

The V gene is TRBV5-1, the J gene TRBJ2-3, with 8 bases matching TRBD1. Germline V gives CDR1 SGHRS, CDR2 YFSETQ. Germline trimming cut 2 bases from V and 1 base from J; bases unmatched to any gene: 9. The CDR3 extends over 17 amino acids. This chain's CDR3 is CASSFGRGPGGTDTQYF. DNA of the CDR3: TGCGCCAGCAGCTTCGGCAGGGGGCCGGGTGGCACAGATACGCAGTATTTT.

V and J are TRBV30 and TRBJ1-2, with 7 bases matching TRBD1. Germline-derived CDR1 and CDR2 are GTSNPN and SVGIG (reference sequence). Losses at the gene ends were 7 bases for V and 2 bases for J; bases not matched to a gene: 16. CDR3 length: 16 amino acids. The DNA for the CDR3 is TGTGCCTCGCAAAGATTCCGACAGGGTGGAAACTATGGCTACACCTTC. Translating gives CASQRFRQGGNYGYTF.

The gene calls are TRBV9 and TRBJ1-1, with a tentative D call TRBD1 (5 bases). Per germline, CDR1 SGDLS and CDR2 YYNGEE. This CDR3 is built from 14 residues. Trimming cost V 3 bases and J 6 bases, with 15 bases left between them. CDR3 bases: TGTGCCAGCAGCGACCTCCAGGGTAACGCTGAAGCTTTCTTT. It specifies CASSDLQGNAEAFF.

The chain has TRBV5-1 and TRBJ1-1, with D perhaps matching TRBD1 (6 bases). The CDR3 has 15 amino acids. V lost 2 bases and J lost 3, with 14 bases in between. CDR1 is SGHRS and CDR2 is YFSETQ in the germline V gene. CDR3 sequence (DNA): TGCGCCAGCAGCTTACTCACAGGGTCAGACACTGAAGCTTTCTTT. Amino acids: CASSLLTGSDTEAFF.

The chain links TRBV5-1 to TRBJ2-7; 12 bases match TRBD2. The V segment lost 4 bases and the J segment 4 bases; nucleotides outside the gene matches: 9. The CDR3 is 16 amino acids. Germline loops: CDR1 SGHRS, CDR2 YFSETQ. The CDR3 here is CASSLTTSGGPYEQYF. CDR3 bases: TGCGCCAGCAGCCTAACGACTAGCGGGGGACCTTACGAGCAGTACTTC. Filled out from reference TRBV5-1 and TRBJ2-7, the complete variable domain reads KAGVTQTPRYLIKTRGQQVTLSCSPISGHRSVSWYQQTPGQGLQFLFEYFSETQRNKGNFPGRFSGRQFSNSRSEMNVSTLELGDSALYLCASSLTTSGGPYEQYFGPGTRLTVT.

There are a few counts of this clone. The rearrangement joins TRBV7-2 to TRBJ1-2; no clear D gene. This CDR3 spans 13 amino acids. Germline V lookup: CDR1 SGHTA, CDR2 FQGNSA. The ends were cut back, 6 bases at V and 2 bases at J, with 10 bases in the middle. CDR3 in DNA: TGTGCCAGCAGTATAGCGGAAAACTATGGCTACACCTTC. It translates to CASSIAENYGYTF.

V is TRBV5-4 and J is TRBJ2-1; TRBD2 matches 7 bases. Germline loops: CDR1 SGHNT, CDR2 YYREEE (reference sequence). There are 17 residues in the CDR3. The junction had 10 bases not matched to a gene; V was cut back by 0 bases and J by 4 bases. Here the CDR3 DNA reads TGTGCCAGCAGCTTGGGGGGAGGGCTAGCGGTTTACAATGAGCAGTTCTTC. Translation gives CASSLGGGLAVYNEQFF.

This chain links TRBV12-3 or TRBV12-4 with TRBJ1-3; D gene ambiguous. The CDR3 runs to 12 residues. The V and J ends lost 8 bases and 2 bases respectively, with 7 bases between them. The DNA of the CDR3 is TGTGCCAGCGACTCCCCTGGAAACACCATATATTTT. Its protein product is CASDSPGNTIYF.

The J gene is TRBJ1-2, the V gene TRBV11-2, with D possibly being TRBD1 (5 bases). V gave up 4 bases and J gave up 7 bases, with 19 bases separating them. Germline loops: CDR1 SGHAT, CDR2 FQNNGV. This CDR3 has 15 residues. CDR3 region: CASSSYGAGRAGYTF. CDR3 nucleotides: TGTGCCAGCAGCTCCTATGGGGCAGGTCGGGCTGGCTACACCTTC.

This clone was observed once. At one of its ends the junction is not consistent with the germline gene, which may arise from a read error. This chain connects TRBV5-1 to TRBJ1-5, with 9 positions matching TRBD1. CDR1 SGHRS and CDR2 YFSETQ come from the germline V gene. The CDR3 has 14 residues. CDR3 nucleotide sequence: TGCGCCAGCTCAACCGGGACAGGGTATCATCCCCAGCATTTT. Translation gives CASSTGTGYHPQHF.

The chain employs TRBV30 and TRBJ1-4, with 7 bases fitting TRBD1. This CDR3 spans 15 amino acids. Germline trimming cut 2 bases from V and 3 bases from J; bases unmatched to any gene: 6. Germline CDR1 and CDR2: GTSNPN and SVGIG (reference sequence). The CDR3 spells CAWSLGQAPNEKLFF. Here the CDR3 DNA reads TGTGCCTGGAGTTTAGGACAGGCCCCTAATGAAAAACTGTTTTTT.

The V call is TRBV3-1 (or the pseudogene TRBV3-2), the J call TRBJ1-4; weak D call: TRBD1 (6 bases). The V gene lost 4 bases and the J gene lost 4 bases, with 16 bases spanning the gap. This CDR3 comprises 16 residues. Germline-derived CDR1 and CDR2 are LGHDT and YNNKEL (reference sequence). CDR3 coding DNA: TGTGCCAGCAGCCTTAATCAGGGGCTAGTTAATGAAAAACTGTTTTTT. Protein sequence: CASSLNQGLVNEKLFF.

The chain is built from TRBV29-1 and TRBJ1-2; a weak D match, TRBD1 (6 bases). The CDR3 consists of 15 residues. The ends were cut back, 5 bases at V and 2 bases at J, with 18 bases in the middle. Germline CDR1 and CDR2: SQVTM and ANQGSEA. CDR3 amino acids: CSVRGQKEKNYGYTF. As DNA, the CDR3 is TGCAGCGTTCGAGGACAGAAAGAGAAGAACTATGGCTACACCTTC.

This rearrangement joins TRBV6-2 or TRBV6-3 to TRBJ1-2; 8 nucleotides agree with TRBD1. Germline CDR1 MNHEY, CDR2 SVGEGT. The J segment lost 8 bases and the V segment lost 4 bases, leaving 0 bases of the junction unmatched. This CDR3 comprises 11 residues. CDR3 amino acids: CASSWTGGYTF. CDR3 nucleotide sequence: TGTGCCAGCAGTTGGACAGGGGGCTACACCTTC.

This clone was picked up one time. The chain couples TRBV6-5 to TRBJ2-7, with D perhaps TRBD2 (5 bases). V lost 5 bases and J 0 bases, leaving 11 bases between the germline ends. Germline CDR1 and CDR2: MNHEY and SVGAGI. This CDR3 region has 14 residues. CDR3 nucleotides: TGTGCCAGCAGTACCCCACGGGACTCCTACGAGCAGTACTTC. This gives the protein CASSTPRDSYEQYF.

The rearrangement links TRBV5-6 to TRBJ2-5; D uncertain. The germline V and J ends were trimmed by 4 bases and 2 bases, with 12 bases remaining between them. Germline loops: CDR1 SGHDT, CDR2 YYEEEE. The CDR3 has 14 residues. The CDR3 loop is CASSQSGRQETQYF. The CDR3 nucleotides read TGTGCCAGCAGCCAAAGTGGCAGACAAGAGACCCAGTACTTC.

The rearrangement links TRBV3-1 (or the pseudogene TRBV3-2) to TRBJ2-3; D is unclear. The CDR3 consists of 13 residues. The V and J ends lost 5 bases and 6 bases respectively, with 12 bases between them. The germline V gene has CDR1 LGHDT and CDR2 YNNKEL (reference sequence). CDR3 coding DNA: TGTGCCAGCAGCACTGGTGGGCCGGATACGCAGTATTTT. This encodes CASSTGGPDTQYF.

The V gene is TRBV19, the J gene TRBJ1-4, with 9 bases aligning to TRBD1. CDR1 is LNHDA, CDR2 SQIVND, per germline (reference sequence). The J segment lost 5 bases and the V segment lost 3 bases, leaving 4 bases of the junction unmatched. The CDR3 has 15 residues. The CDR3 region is CASSITGTGNEKLFF. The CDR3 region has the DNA TGTGCCAGTAGTATCACCGGGACAGGGAATGAAAAACTGTTTTTT.

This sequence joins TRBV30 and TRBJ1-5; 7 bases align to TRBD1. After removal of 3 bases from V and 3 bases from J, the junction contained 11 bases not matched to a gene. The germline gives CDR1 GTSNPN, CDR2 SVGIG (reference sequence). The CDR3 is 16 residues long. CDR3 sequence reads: CAWRRGQPYANQPQHF. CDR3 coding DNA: TGTGCCTGGAGGAGGGGACAGCCCTACGCCAATCAGCCCCAGCATTTT.